This paragraph reports one TCR beta chain. The source of the sample is a study of PD-1 blockade in mismatch repair-deficient tumors. Libraries were prepared by immunoSEQ multiplex PCR; TCRdb keeps only in-frame clonotypes and omits some of them. The sample lists over 100,000 clones; over 60% were seen once. PCR or immunohistochemistry showed mismatch repair deficiency in every enrolled patient. The CDR3 consists of 14 residues. The germline V and J ends were trimmed by 6 bases and 1 base, with 13 bases remaining between them. Germline CDR1 MNHEY, CDR2 SVGAGI. The rearrangement links TRBV6-5 to TRBJ2-7; D is possibly TRBD1 (5 bases). Sequences were derived from peripheral blood, sampled approximately 14 months after starting pembrolizumab. This clonotype was sampled from an adult with mismatch repair-deficient cancer. CDR3 bases: TGTGCCAGCAGCGGAGAAAGGGGATCCTACGAGCAGTACTTC. This translates into CASSGERGSYEQYF.